One sample yielded the 9 T cell receptor beta chains listed below, sequenced in a study of neurological immune-mediated disorders. MiXCR was run by TCRdb on the 5' RACE reads, yielding one entry per CDR3 protein. In the table there are under 80,000 distinct CDR3 sequences, 3.9% of which are singletons. Sequencing was performed on PBMCs. All receptors come from a man aged 25 to 40 with multiple sclerosis.

Ten or more counts support this clonotype. V and J are TRBV3-1 and TRBJ2-7; perhaps TRBD1 as D (5 bases). The CDR3 loop spans 15 amino acids. The V end was cut by 1 base, the J end by 2 bases, with 12 bases between. Germline values: CDR1 LGHDT, CDR2 YNNKEL (reference sequence). CDR3 in amino acids: CASSQAADSAYEQYF. In DNA form, the CDR3 reads TGTGCCAGCAGCCAAGCGGCAGACAGTGCCTACGAGCAGTACTTC.

This clonotype appeared many times. The chain uses TRBV12-3 or TRBV12-4 and TRBJ2-1; TRBD2 matches 8 bases. J was trimmed by 6 bases and V by 5 bases; bases with no gene match: 9. The length of the CDR3 is 15 residues. The chain's CDR3 is CASSPSGGASNEQFF. CDR3 sequence (DNA): TGTGCCAGCAGTCCCTCGGGGGGGGCCAGCAATGAGCAGTTCTTC.

This clonotype occurred many times. One end of the junction is discordant with germline, which a read error may explain. The chain couples TRBV7-9 to TRBJ1-3, with D tentatively TRBD1 (5 bases). The CDR3 length is 15 residues. From germline, CDR1 is SEHNR and CDR2 FQNEAQ (reference sequence). CDR3 region: CASGLGASSGNTIYF. CDR3 coding DNA: TGTGCCAGCGGCTTAGGGGCAAGCTCTGGAAACACCATATATTTT.

The J gene is TRBJ1-2, the V gene TRBV14, with D unclear. Germline-derived CDR1 and CDR2 are SGHDN and FVKESK. The CDR3 runs to 14 residues. V was pared by 4 bases and J by 4 bases, with 13 bases between. The CDR3 loop reads CASSLLREPYGYTF. CDR3 sequence (DNA): TGTGCCAGCAGCCTCCTACGGGAGCCCTATGGCTACACCTTC.

This clonotype was counted many times. This chain uses TRBV27 with TRBJ2-6; unclear D gene. Looked up from germline, CDR1 is MNHEY and CDR2 is SMNVEV (reference sequence). CDR3 length: 17 amino acids. V gave up 1 base and J gave up 0 bases, with 10 bases separating them. The chain's CDR3 is CASSLYYSFSGANVLTF. The DNA for the CDR3 is TGTGCCAGCAGTTTATATTACTCCTTCTCTGGGGCCAACGTCCTGACTTTC.

This clonotype occurred many times. The chain has TRBV7-2 and TRBJ2-2; 8 nucleotides agree with TRBD2. The trim removed 1 base at V and 5 bases at J, leaving 6 bases unmatched. The germline V gene encodes CDR1 SGHTA and CDR2 FQGNSA. The CDR3 has 16 residues. The CDR3 here is CASSLVPAGGTGELFF. CDR3 DNA sequence: TGTGCCAGCAGCTTAGTTCCGGCGGGGGGTACCGGGGAGCTGTTTTTT.

In this sample, this clonotype turned up many times. The chain is built from TRBV27 and TRBJ1-1; D is undetermined. Germline V gene sequence: CDR1 MNHEY, CDR2 SMNVEV (reference sequence). The CDR3 is 15 amino acids. V was shortened by 1 base and J by 4 bases, with 13 bases between the two germline ends. CDR3 nucleotide sequence: TGTGCCAGCAGTTTATATCGGGGATCTGGCACTGAAGCTTTCTTT. Amino acid sequence: CASSLYRGSGTEAFF.

The rearrangement links TRBV20-1 to TRBJ2-7, with a tentative D call TRBD1 (7 bases). This CDR3 has 13 residues. V was pared by 3 bases and J by 7 bases, with 16 bases between. Germline V gene data show CDR1 as DFQATT and CDR2 as SNEGSKA (reference sequence). The CDR3 sequence: CSARVEGAGEQYF. CDR3 DNA sequence: TGCAGTGCTAGGGTGGAGGGGGCGGGGGAGCAGTACTTC.

There are many counts of this clonotype. This sequence joins TRBV6-5 and TRBJ2-7, with a weak D call TRBD2 (5 bases). The V gene lost 2 bases and the J gene lost 7 bases, with 15 bases spanning the gap. This CDR3 contains 14 residues. Germline V gene data show CDR1 as MNHEY and CDR2 as SVGAGI. The CDR3 region has the DNA TGTGCCAGCAGTTACGACGGAGTCCCGGGGGAGCAGTACTTC. This sequence encodes CASSYDGVPGEQYF.